One TCR beta chain is described in this entry. Its specific antigen is unknown. One base away there is no much larger clone; base qualities are not given. These data belong to a study of siplizumab effects on memory and regulatory T cells (dated by TCRdb to the late 2010s). Regarding the complete study: The study examined how the anti-CD2 antibody siplizumab affects alloreactive T-cell subsets in allogeneic mixed lymphocyte reactions built from human PBMCs. General study outcomes and caveats: The suppressive function of proliferating Tregs from siplizumab cultures was not functionally confirmed. Unstimulated naive T cells appeared to be more diverse than memory T cells, and naive cells seemed to make a substantial contribution to the alloresponse. About 80-96% of proliferating CD4+ or CD8+ clones could not be given a naive or memory phenotype. Because sequences at frequencies below about 10^-5 were poorly captured, only a minor fraction of alloreactive clones could be mapped back to unstimulated subsets. Siplizumab significantly reduced the cumulative frequency of alloreactive sequences traceable to unstimulated CD4+ memory T cells. Among mappable alloreactive CD4+ clones, the Treg-derived fraction averaged around 63% with siplizumab versus roughly 25% in control reactions.

Trimming takes 4 bases off V and 2 bases off J; junction bases not matched to a gene: 5. In the germline V gene, CDR1 corresponds to SNHLY and CDR2 to FYNNEI. The CDR3 has 15 amino acids, counting the end cysteine and phenylalanine. Of the read, only the CDR3 DNA is kept; its 45 bases are in frame from base 1. The library was obtained by the immunoSEQ multiplex PCR assay. The deep sequencing platform assayed about 10^5 TCR templates per sample. Genomic DNA extracted from sorted T cells was used for TCRbeta CDR3 sequencing. As for the authors' bioinformatics: Clonal analysis of TCRbeta CDR3 data was done in the R programming language. Comparing unstimulated samples against CFSE-low samples taken after the reaction was how alloreactive CD4+ and CD8+ clones were defined. Regulatory or non-regulatory origin was assigned to alloreactive CD4+ clones by matching of sequences to sorted unstimulated Treg and non-Treg repertoires. Not all clones reach the TCRdb copy of this immuneACCESS table, which keeps in-frame sequences only. Checked studies attribute under half of the gap to unresolved V genes and leave the rest unexplained. Clonal size and the V and J genes are those of that table, whereas D and trimming came from the DNA. Within this sample are 90,000 to 130,000 clones, with just under 95% of them counted one time only. 1% to 1.5% of the sample is held by the ten biggest clonotypes.

Sorted unstimulated T cells and proliferating T cells recovered from mixed lymphocyte reactions underwent TCRbeta CDR3 sequencing. Fresh whole blood from roughly 10 HLA-typed healthy donors was used to isolate PBMCs. The sequence links TRBV2 to TRBJ2-1, with 7 middle bases fitting TRBD2. Source material: CD4+ T cells sorted from blood. This clonotype was sampled from a human donor in good health. The CDR3 sequence is CASSVEAGPYNEQFF. The DNA is TGTGCCAGCAGTGTGGAAGCGGGGCCCTACAATGAGCAGTTCTTC.